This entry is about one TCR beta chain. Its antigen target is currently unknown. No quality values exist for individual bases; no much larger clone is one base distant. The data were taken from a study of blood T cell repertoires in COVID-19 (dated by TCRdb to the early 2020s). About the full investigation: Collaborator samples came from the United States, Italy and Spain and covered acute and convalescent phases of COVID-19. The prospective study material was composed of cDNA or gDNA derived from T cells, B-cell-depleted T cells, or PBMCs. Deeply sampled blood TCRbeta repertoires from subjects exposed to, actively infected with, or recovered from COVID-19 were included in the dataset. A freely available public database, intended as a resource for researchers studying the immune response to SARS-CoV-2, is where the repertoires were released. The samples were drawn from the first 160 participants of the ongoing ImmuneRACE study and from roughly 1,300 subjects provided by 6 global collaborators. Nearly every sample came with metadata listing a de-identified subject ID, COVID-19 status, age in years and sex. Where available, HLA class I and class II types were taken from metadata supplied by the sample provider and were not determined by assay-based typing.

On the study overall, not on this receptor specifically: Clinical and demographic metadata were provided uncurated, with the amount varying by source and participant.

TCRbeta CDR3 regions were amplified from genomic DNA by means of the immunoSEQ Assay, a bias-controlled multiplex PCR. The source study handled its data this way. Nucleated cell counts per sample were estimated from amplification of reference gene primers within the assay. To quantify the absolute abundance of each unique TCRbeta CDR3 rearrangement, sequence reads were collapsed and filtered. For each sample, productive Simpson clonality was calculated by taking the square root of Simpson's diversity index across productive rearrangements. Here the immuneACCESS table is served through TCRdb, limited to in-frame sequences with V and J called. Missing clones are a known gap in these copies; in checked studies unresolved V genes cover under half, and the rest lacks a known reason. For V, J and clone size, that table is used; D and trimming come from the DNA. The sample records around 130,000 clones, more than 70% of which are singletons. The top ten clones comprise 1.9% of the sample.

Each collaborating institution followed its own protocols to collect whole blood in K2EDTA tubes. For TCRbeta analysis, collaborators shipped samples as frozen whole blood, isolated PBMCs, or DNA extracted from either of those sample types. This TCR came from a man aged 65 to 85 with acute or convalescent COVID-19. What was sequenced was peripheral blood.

The bases read TGTGCCAGCAGCCCTCGCCCGGCAACTAATGAAAAACTGTTTTTT. The resulting protein is CASSPRPATNEKLFF. The V and J segments used are TRBV9 and TRBJ1-4; confidence is insufficient to name the D gene. The CDR3 contains 15 residues, cysteine and phenylalanine counted. The CDR3 DNA has 45 bases and is translated from base 1. Reading the germline V gene gives CDR1 SGDLS and CDR2 YYNGEE. Trimming takes 4 bases from V and 0 bases from J, and the germline ends sit 10 bases apart.